What follows describes a single T cell receptor beta chain. V gave up 8 bases and J gave up 0 bases; unmatched junction bases: 11. Germline assignment: CDR1 SNHLY and CDR2 FYNNEI. This CDR3 is built from 16 residues. This record comes from a study of OX40 agonist ivuxolimab in advanced cancers. The protocol was immunoSEQ multiplex PCR, while the TCRdb copy is restricted to in-frame clones and leaves out a portion. Seen here are about 52,000 clones, roughly 88% observed once, and the top ten hold around 12%. The sample consisted of CD4+ or CD8+ T cells sorted from blood, taken in a trial of the OX40 agonist ivuxolimab. The rearrangement uses TRBV2 and TRBJ2-7, with 9 bases aligning to TRBD2. This clonotype was obtained from an adult with an advanced solid tumor such as melanoma, head and neck, liver or kidney cancer. The CDR3 DNA reads TGTGCCAGCGCGCCTAGCGGGATTTTCGGCTCCTACGAGCAGTACTTC. Amino acids: CASAPSGIFGSYEQYF.